One sample yielded the 21 T cell receptor beta chains listed below, sequenced in a study of blood T cell repertoires in COVID-19 (dated by TCRdb to the early 2020s). The library was prepared using the immunoSEQ multiplex PCR assay. What TCRdb holds here is the immuneACCESS table cut down to in-frame rearrangements. Part of the clones is not present; checked against another copy, under half of the missing clones reflect an unresolved V gene, and the others are unexplained. The sample table lists about 330,000 clones, 80% to 90% of them with a count of one. The ten top clones hold approximately 5.3% of the sample. Material: PBMCs or T cells enriched from blood (not recorded which). The receptors stem from a young woman who had recovered from COVID-19.

The chain is built from TRBV6-5 and TRBJ1-5; TRBD1 matches 7 bases. The CDR3 runs 13 residues. In germline, CDR1 is MNHEY, CDR2 SVGAGI. V was clipped by 6 bases and J by 2 bases; unmatched bases: 1. CDR3 sequence reads: CASRGTGNQPQHF. CDR3 DNA: TGTGCCAGCAGGGGGACAGGCAATCAGCCCCAGCATTTT.

The chain has TRBV9 and TRBJ1-2; a possible D gene is TRBD1 (6 bases). CDR3 length equals 15 residues. Germline assignment: CDR1 SGDLS and CDR2 YYNGEE. V was trimmed by 6 bases and J by 5 bases, leaving 20 bases between them. The CDR3 spells CASTLGGGNQYGYTF. Written as DNA, the CDR3 is TGTGCCAGCACCTTGGGAGGGGGGAATCAATATGGCTACACCTTC.

The V call is TRBV5-5, the J call TRBJ1-2; D gene ambiguous. V lost 1 base to trimming and J lost 5 bases, with 12 bases between them. Per germline, CDR1 SGHKS and CDR2 YYEKEE (reference sequence). This CDR3 is 14 amino acids long. The DNA for the CDR3 is TGTGCCAGCAGCTTGACATATGGTGATTATGGCTACACCTTC. Protein: CASSLTYGDYGYTF.

The chain links TRBV6-7 to TRBJ2-1, with a tentative D call TRBD1 (6 bases). TRBV6-7 is given ORF status, its function remaining uncertain. The germline V and J ends were trimmed by 5 bases and 1 base, with 12 bases remaining between them. This CDR3 is 15 amino acids long. CDR3: CASSPNQGSYNEQFF. CDR3 coding DNA: TGTGCCAGCAGTCCCAACCAGGGGTCCTACAATGAGCAGTTCTTC.

The CDR3 coding sequence is TGTGCCAGCAGCTCTCAGGAGGGTGGGCGGGACGAAAAACTGTTTTTT. Its translation is CASSSQEGGRDEKLFF. The chain carries TRBV7-9 and TRBJ1-4; a possible D gene is TRBD1 (5 bases). Germline V CDR1 and CDR2: SEHNR, FQNEAQ (reference sequence). The CDR3 runs to 16 residues. V was clipped by 4 bases and J by 8 bases, with 20 bases between them.

This clone was recorded only once. The rearrangement uses TRBV27 and TRBJ2-1, with 8 bases aligning to TRBD1. The germline V gene encodes CDR1 MNHEY and CDR2 SMNVEV (reference sequence). The CDR3 is 19 residues long. Trimming cost V 2 bases and J 7 bases; bases outside gene matches: 19. The chain's CDR3 is CASSLGGTPDRVFLNEQFF. The CDR3 region has the DNA TGTGCCAGCAGTTTAGGAGGGACCCCGGACAGGGTGTTTTTGAATGAGCAGTTCTTC.

The V call is TRBV30, the J call TRBJ1-1; D might be TRBD1 (5 bases). The ends were cut back, 1 base at V and 2 bases at J, with 8 bases in the middle. This CDR3 is 13 amino acids long. Per the germline V gene, CDR1 is GTSNPN and CDR2 is SVGIG (reference sequence). As DNA, the CDR3 is TGTGCCTGGAGTGGGGGGGTCAACACTGAAGCTTTCTTT. Translating gives CAWSGGVNTEAFF. The whole variable domain, filled in from reference TRBV30 and TRBJ1-1, reads SQTIHQWPATLVQPVGSPLSLECTVEGTSNPNLYWYRQAAGRGLQLLFYSVGIGQISSEVPQNLSASRPQDRQFILSSKKLLLSDSGFYLCAWSGGVNTEAFFGQGTRLTVV.

The chain's CDR3 is CASTLGQGSPYEQYF. The DNA of the CDR3 is TGTGCCAGCACCCTCGGACAGGGCTCTCCCTACGAGCAGTACTTC. This rearrangement joins TRBV2 to TRBJ2-7; 8 bases align to TRBD1. CDR1 and CDR2 (germline): SNHLY, FYNNEI. Losses at the gene ends were 7 bases for V and 2 bases for J; bases not matched to a gene: 10. This CDR3 comprises 15 residues.

The chain joins TRBV21-1 to TRBJ1-6; the table's TRBD1 call for D was not verified on the DNA. TRBV21-1 is reported as a pseudogene. The CDR3 extends over 17 amino acids. For the CDR3, the DNA is TGTGCCAGTTGGAGGAGAAAGGGGGTAGTTAGTTGTTCACCCCTCCACTTT. The encoded protein is CASWRRKGVVSCSPLHF.

The CDR3 nucleotides read TGCGCCAGCAGCTTGGGAGTTAAGCCTAACTATGGCTACACCTTC. The encoded protein is CASSLGVKPNYGYTF. The chain recombines TRBV5-1 with TRBJ1-2; D gene uncertain. V shed 0 bases and J shed 0 bases, with 9 bases lying between them. This CDR3 has 15 amino acids. Looked up from germline, CDR1 is SGHRS and CDR2 is YFSETQ.

V and J are TRBV2 and TRBJ2-7, with TRBD1 matching 7 bases. Losses at the gene ends were 6 bases for V and 2 bases for J; bases not matched to a gene: 10. The germline gives CDR1 SNHLY, CDR2 FYNNEI. The CDR3 extends over 15 amino acids. The CDR3 DNA follows: TGTGCCAGCAGGAAACGACAGGGATACGCCTACGAGCAGTACTTC. Translation gives CASRKRQGYAYEQYF.

The chain carries TRBV7-9 and TRBJ1-3; no clear D. The CDR3 spans 13 residues. Germline V lookup: CDR1 SEHNR, CDR2 FQNEAQ (reference sequence). Trimming shortened V by 7 bases and J by 4 bases, and 11 bases separated the two germline ends. The CDR3 DNA reads as TGTGCCAGCACCTCGGGGTACGGAAACACCATATATTTT. Its translation: CASTSGYGNTIYF.

Written as DNA, the CDR3 is TGTGCCAGTAGTATCCCGTACAGGGGTGGTAATCAGCCCCAGCATTTT. Encoded protein: CASSIPYRGGNQPQHF. The rearrangement links TRBV19 to TRBJ1-5; 7 bases are a match to TRBD1. CDR1 and CDR2 from the germline V gene are LNHDA and SQIVND (reference sequence). The V segment lost 3 bases and the J segment 4 bases; nucleotides outside the gene matches: 9. CDR3 size: 16 residues.

This clone occurred a few times. This chain connects TRBV7-9 to TRBJ1-4, with D uncertain. Germline values: CDR1 SEHNR, CDR2 FQNEAQ (reference sequence). Trimming shortened V by 1 base and J by 5 bases, and 2 bases separated the two germline ends. The length of the CDR3 is 12 residues. CDR3 amino acids: CASSLVNEKLFF. In DNA, the CDR3 is TGTGCCAGCAGCTTAGTAAATGAAAAACTGTTTTTT.

This chain joins TRBV19 and TRBJ2-5; weak D call: TRBD2 (6 bases). V lost 2 bases, J lost 4 bases, and 8 bases lay in between. The CDR3 has 13 residues. Germline V lookup: CDR1 LNHDA, CDR2 SQIVND (reference sequence). The CDR3 is CASSIFGGETQYF. The CDR3 DNA reads as TGTGCCAGTAGTATATTCGGGGGAGAGACCCAGTACTTC.

This chain connects TRBV5-1 to TRBJ2-2; TRBD2 matches at 11 bases. Germline CDR1 and CDR2: SGHRS and YFSETQ. This CDR3 is built from 16 residues. V shed 2 bases, J shed 5 bases, and the junction held 5 bases outside the gene matches. DNA for the CDR3: TGCGCCAGCAGCTTCGCTAGCGGGGGGCGAACCGGGGAGCTGTTTTTT. It codes for CASSFASGGRTGELFF.

The rearrangement uses TRBV11-3 and TRBJ2-3; D unresolved. The CDR3 has 13 residues. V lost 4 bases to trimming and J lost 3 bases, with 8 bases between them. CDR1 and CDR2 (germline): SGHNT, YENEEA. CDR3 nucleotides: TGTGCCAGCAGCTCACGAGGTACAGATACGCAGTATTTT. This codes for CASSSRGTDTQYF.

The chain is built from TRBV28 and TRBJ1-5; D is uncertain. Germline V gene sequence: CDR1 MDHEN, CDR2 SYDVKM. V was shortened by 3 bases and J by 5 bases, with 5 bases between the two germline ends. The CDR3 covers 12 residues. The CDR3 coding sequence is TGTGCCAGCAGTTTCTCTTATCAGCCCCAGCATTTT. This translates into CASSFSYQPQHF.

This clone was observed many times. The rearrangement links TRBV5-6 to TRBJ1-1; 9 bases fit TRBD1. The ends lost 2 bases at V and 1 base at J; junction bases unmatched: 3. CDR3 size: 15 residues. The germline V gene encodes CDR1 SGHDT and CDR2 YYEEEE. CDR3 amino acids: CASSLPGQGNTEAFF. The DNA of the CDR3 is TGTGCCAGCAGCTTACCGGGACAGGGGAACACTGAAGCTTTCTTT.

This chain connects TRBV9 to TRBJ2-3; no firm D call. Germline V gene lookup returns CDR1 SGDLS and CDR2 YYNGEE. This CDR3 contains 15 residues. V was shortened by 0 bases and J by 2 bases, with 10 bases between the two germline ends. Here the CDR3 DNA reads TGTGCCAGCAGCGTAGTAGTTCTGATCACAGATACGCAGTATTTT. The encoded protein is CASSVVVLITDTQYF.

The chain carries TRBV5-1 and TRBJ1-4; TRBD1 matches at 10 bases. The CDR3 runs to 13 residues. V was clipped by 10 bases and J by 6 bases; unmatched bases: 6. Germline V gene sequence: CDR1 SGHRS, CDR2 YFSETQ. The CDR3 DNA reads TGCGCCTCCCGAGGGACAGGGGATGAAAAACTGTTTTTT. As protein: CASRGTGDEKLFF. The complete variable domain, with remaining parts taken from reference TRBV5-1 and TRBJ1-4, reads KAGVTQTPRYLIKTRGQQVTLSCSPISGHRSVSWYQQTPGQGLQFLFEYFSETQRNKGNFPGRFSGRQFSNSRSEMNVSTLELGDSALYLCASRGTGDEKLFFGSGTQLSVL.